This T cell receptor beta chain came from a study of T cells after yellow fever vaccination. This clonotype was picked up many times. What it binds is unknown. Generation of TCR cDNA used 5'RACE template switching (which added a universal primer site and UMIs). Each CDR3 protein gets one entry after TCRdb re-called the 5' RACE reads with MiXCR. Of about 260,000 distinct CDR3 sequences listed, over 3% are singletons. General study results and limits: Boosting was followed by the reappearance of most primary-vaccination clones (roughly 95% CD4, about 90% CD8).

The TCR comes from a man younger than 35 who received the YFV17D yellow fever vaccine. The starting material was PBMCs, obtained 15 days after the yellow fever booster vaccination.

CDR3 DNA: TGTGCCAGCAGTGAATGGTACAATGAGCAGTTCTTC. As protein: CASSEWYNEQFF. The chain uses TRBV2 and TRBJ2-1; the D is unclear. V was pared by 2 bases and J by 4 bases, with 3 bases between. The CDR3 loop spans 12 amino acids. Germline CDR1 and CDR2: SNHLY and FYNNEI.